The 26 T cell receptor beta chains reported below all come from one sample, sequenced in a study of Ad26.COV2.S vaccination and SARS-CoV-2 variants. Treatment: 19 received Ad26.COV2.S at low or high dose, single or two shots; about 5 received placebo; per-sample allocation not given. Repertoires come from day 63 after the first vaccine or placebo injection. Generated by immunoSEQ multiplex PCR, the TCRdb table keeps only in-frame clones and is missing some. The sample contains 400,000 to 450,000 clones, 92% of which appear only once. The sequences come from peripheral blood, collected in a trial of Ad26.COV2.S vaccine versus placebo. The origin of the receptors is a person aged 18 to 59 who received the Ad26.COV2.S COVID-19 vaccine or a placebo.

The CDR3 region is CASSLSAALGEKLFF. In DNA, the CDR3 is TGTGCCAGCAGTTTATCGGCAGCACTCGGAGAAAAACTGTTTTTT. V gene TRBV27 combines with J gene TRBJ1-4; no clear D. Germline V CDR1 and CDR2: MNHEY, SMNVEV (reference sequence). V shed 0 bases and J shed 8 bases, with 13 bases lying between them. CDR3 size: 15 residues. Variable domain in full (rest from reference TRBV27 and TRBJ1-4): EAQVTQNPRYLITVTGKKLTVTCSQNMNHEYMSWYRQDPGLGLRQIYYSMNVEVTDKGDVPEGYKVSRKEKRNFPLILESPSPNQTSLYFCASSLSAALGEKLFFGSGTQLSVL.

The rearrangement uses TRBV28 and TRBJ1-5; no definite D call. V gave up 3 bases and J gave up 9 bases, with 15 bases separating them. This CDR3 is 14 amino acids long. CDR1 MDHEN and CDR2 SYDVKM come from the germline V gene. The DNA of the CDR3 is TGTGCCAGCAGTTTTGGTGTGGGCAGGACGCCCCAGCATTTT. It yields the protein CASSFGVGRTPQHF.

The chain has TRBV28 and TRBJ2-3, with D possibly TRBD1 on 6 matching bases. Germline CDR1 and CDR2: MDHEN and SYDVKM. V was trimmed by 3 bases and J by 5 bases, leaving 12 bases between them. The CDR3 length is 14 residues. The CDR3 DNA sequence: TGTGCCAGCAGTTTCCCACAGGGTGTAGATACGCAGTATTTT. Protein sequence: CASSFPQGVDTQYF.

V is TRBV10-2 and J is TRBJ2-7, with D perhaps TRBD1 (6 bases). Deletions cut 4 bases from V and 12 bases from J, with 19 bases between. Per the germline V gene, CDR1 is WSHSY and CDR2 is SAAADI. The CDR3 covers 13 residues. This CDR3 is CASSARTVGKGYF. The CDR3 nucleotides read TGCGCCAGCAGTGCTAGGACAGTGGGAAAGGGGTACTTC.

The J gene is TRBJ1-4, the V gene TRBV7-2; 8 nucleotides agree with TRBD1. The CDR3 totals 14 residues. The V segment lost 5 bases and the J segment 7 bases; nucleotides outside the gene matches: 6. In germline, CDR1 is SGHTA, CDR2 FQGNSA. Here the CDR3 DNA reads TGTGCCAGCAGCCCAACAGGGGGGGTTGAAAAACTGTTTTTT. Amino acids: CASSPTGGVEKLFF. The complete variable domain, with remaining parts taken from reference TRBV7-2 and TRBJ1-4, reads GAGVSQSPSNKVTEKGKDVELRCDPISGHTALYWYRQSLGQGLEFLIYFQGNSAPDKSGLPSDRFSAERTGGSVSTLTIQRTQQEDSAVYLCASSPTGGVEKLFFGSGTQLSVL.

The rearrangement links TRBV27 to TRBJ2-5; TRBD2 matches 11 bases. There are 17 residues in the CDR3. Trimming at V came to 5 bases and at J to 3 bases, leaving 11 bases not matched to a gene. Germline V lookup: CDR1 MNHEY, CDR2 SMNVEV (reference sequence). The CDR3 protein is CASSPWGSGGEKETQYF. DNA of the CDR3: TGTGCCAGCAGTCCCTGGGGTAGCGGGGGGGAAAAAGAGACCCAGTACTTC.

The chain carries TRBV2 and TRBJ1-2; D perhaps matches TRBD1 (5 bases). Trimming took off 11 bases at V and 4 bases at J, with 14 bases between the two ends. The germline V gene has CDR1 SNHLY and CDR2 FYNNEI. The CDR3 sequence is 12 residues long. CDR3 sequence reads: CAGQGRSYGYTF. The CDR3 nucleotides are TGTGCCGGACAAGGACGGAGCTATGGCTACACCTTC.

This chain links TRBV6-1 with TRBJ2-5, with TRBD2 matching over 9 bases. This CDR3 is built from 16 residues. Looked up from germline, CDR1 is MNHNS and CDR2 is SASEGT. With 4 bases clipped from V and 4 bases from J, the junction kept 10 bases outside the gene matches. The CDR3 DNA reads as TGTGCCAGCAGTGGGTTTAGCGGGGGACCGGGAGAGACCCAGTACTTC. It specifies CASSGFSGGPGETQYF.

The rearrangement links TRBV28 to TRBJ2-7; perhaps D is TRBD1 or TRBD2 (5 bases each). Per germline, CDR1 MDHEN and CDR2 SYDVKM. The CDR3 runs 20 residues. Trimming pared 5 bases from V and 3 bases from J, leaving 32 bases between. CDR3 coding DNA: TGTGCCAGCAGTCCTACTGAATCAGATCCTTTGCCGGGACCGAGCTACGAGCAGTACTTC. Translation: CASSPTESDPLPGPSYEQYF.

The CDR3: CASSVGLAGGRIYEQYF. In DNA form, the CDR3 reads TGCGCCAGCAGTGTGGGGCTAGCGGGGGGGCGAATATACGAGCAGTACTTC. V and J are TRBV10-1 and TRBJ2-7; 12 bases are shared with TRBD2. CDR1 is WNHNN and CDR2 is SYGVQD in the germline V gene (reference sequence). V lost 4 bases and J lost 4; bases outside the gene matches: 11. The CDR3 length is 17 residues.

The rearrangement joins TRBV27 to TRBJ2-6; TRBD1 or TRBD2 may be the D gene (6 bases each). The CDR3 consists of 20 residues. Germline V CDR1 and CDR2: MNHEY, SMNVEV (reference sequence). V was trimmed by 1 base and J by 1 base, leaving 20 bases between them. CDR3 residues: CASSLFIAVGRGSGANVLTF. DNA for the CDR3: TGTGCCAGCAGTTTATTTATAGCGGTCGGCAGGGGTTCTGGGGCCAACGTCCTGACTTTC. The full variable domain, rest sourced from reference TRBV27 and TRBJ2-6, is EAQVTQNPRYLITVTGKKLTVTCSQNMNHEYMSWYRQDPGLGLRQIYYSMNVEVTDKGDVPEGYKVSRKEKRNFPLILESPSPNQTSLYFCASSLFIAVGRGSGANVLTFGAGSRLTVL.

The CDR3 protein is CASSLQTGSYNSPLHF. The CDR3 DNA is TGTGCCAGCAGCTTGCAAACAGGCTCCTATAATTCACCCCTCCACTTT. This chain connects TRBV5-6 to TRBJ1-6, with TRBD1 as a possible D gene (5 bases). Deletions cut 1 base from V and 0 bases from J, with 8 bases between. Germline CDR1 SGHDT, CDR2 YYEEEE. There are 16 residues in the CDR3. The entire variable domain, with the rest obtained from reference TRBV5-6 and TRBJ1-6, is as follows: DAGVTQSPTHLIKTRGQQVTLRCSPKSGHDTVSWYQQALGQGPQFIFQYYEEEERQRGNFPDRFSGHQFPNYSSELNVNALLLGDSALYLCASSLQTGSYNSPLHFGNGTRLTVT.

The chain carries TRBV18 and TRBJ1-6; D possibly corresponds to TRBD1 (5 bases). Germline loops: CDR1 KGHSH, CDR2 LQKENI. V lost 3 bases, J lost 9 bases, and 12 bases lay in between. This CDR3 has 14 amino acids. The CDR3: CASSPDLGVSPLHF. As DNA, the CDR3 is TGTGCCAGCTCACCGGACCTGGGGGTTTCACCCCTCCACTTT.

The rearrangement joins TRBV27 to TRBJ2-7, with D perhaps TRBD1 (5 bases). The V end was cut by 5 bases, the J end by 7 bases, with 12 bases between. Germline assignment: CDR1 MNHEY and CDR2 SMNVEV (reference sequence). The CDR3 has 12 amino acids. The CDR3 DNA follows: TGTGCCAGCAGTCACCACCAGGGAGAGCAGTACTTC. It is translated as CASSHHQGEQYF.

The chain combines TRBV2 with TRBJ1-1, with D perhaps TRBD1 (6 bases). Germline V gene sequence: CDR1 SNHLY, CDR2 FYNNEI. The CDR3 sequence is 13 residues long. Trimming took 6 bases from V and 1 from J, leaving 9 bases between them. The CDR3 sequence is CASSGQPNTEAFF. The CDR3, as DNA: TGTGCCAGCAGCGGACAGCCGAACACTGAAGCTTTCTTT.

This chain uses TRBV7-2 with TRBJ1-4; D is uncertain. Germline CDR1 SGHTA, CDR2 FQGNSA. Between the trimmed V and J ends, which lost 4 bases and 4 bases, there was a span of 13 bases. The CDR3 consists of 15 residues. The CDR3 coding sequence is TGTGCCAGCAGCTCTGGCGGAAAGTTTAATGAAAAACTGTTTTTT. Protein product: CASSSGGKFNEKLFF.

V and J are TRBV11-3 and TRBJ2-7; TRBD1 agrees at 7 bases. V dropped 5 bases and J dropped 3; count of bases not matched to a gene: 7. The CDR3 is made up of 14 amino acids. Germline V gene data show CDR1 as SGHNT and CDR2 as YENEEA. The CDR3 region is CASSPGTEHYEQYF. In DNA, the CDR3 is TGTGCCAGCAGCCCTGGGACAGAGCACTACGAGCAGTACTTC.

This chain links TRBV10-3 with TRBJ1-1; weak D call: TRBD1 (5 bases). From germline, CDR1 is ENHRY and CDR2 SYGVKD. Trimming stripped 0 bases from V and 6 bases from J, with 11 bases between. This CDR3 has 14 residues. The CDR3 reads CAISESAGKAEAFF. The CDR3 DNA reads TGTGCCATCAGTGAGTCGGCAGGGAAGGCTGAAGCTTTCTTT.

V gene TRBV29-1 combines with J gene TRBJ1-2; maybe TRBD1 (5 bases). The CDR3 totals 12 residues. Per germline, CDR1 SQVTM and CDR2 ANQGSEA. The V gene lost 6 bases and the J gene lost 4 bases, with 12 bases spanning the gap. CDR3 protein: CSVPGRGYGYTF. The CDR3 nucleotides are TGCAGCGTCCCGGGACGCGGCTATGGCTACACCTTC.

The rearrangement links TRBV2 to TRBJ1-5; D is unclear. V shed 1 base and J shed 0 bases, with 10 bases lying between them. The CDR3 sequence is 16 residues long. Germline V gene sequence: CDR1 SNHLY, CDR2 FYNNEI. DNA for the CDR3: TGTGCCAGCAGTGAAGGGCACACTTATAGCAATCAGCCCCAGCATTTT. It codes for CASSEGHTYSNQPQHF.

The CDR3 DNA is TGTGCCAGCAGCGGCTCGGGACTAGCGGGGGGCGGGGAGACCCAGTACTTC. Translating gives CASSGSGLAGGGETQYF. The chain joins TRBV7-8 to TRBJ2-5; 15 positions agree with TRBD2. J lost 5 bases, V lost 5 bases, and 9 bases had no gene match. Looked up from germline, CDR1 is SGHVS and CDR2 is FQNEAQ. The CDR3 is made up of 17 amino acids.

The gene calls are TRBV6-5 and TRBJ2-7, with a possible D match to TRBD1 (6 bases). V was clipped by 1 base and J by 4 bases, with 14 bases between them. Looked up from germline, CDR1 is MNHEY and CDR2 is SVGAGI. CDR3 length: 15 residues. The CDR3, as DNA: TGTGCCAGCAGTTACTTCGCAGGGGCGGCATACGAGCAGTACTTC. Residues: CASSYFAGAAYEQYF.

V usage is TRBV29-1 and J usage is TRBJ2-7; TRBD1 might be the D (5 bases). Deletions cut 4 bases from V and 0 bases from J, with 7 bases between. The CDR3 spans 12 residues. Germline V lookup: CDR1 SQVTM, CDR2 ANQGSEA. CDR3 coding DNA: TGCAGCGTTGCAGACAGCTCCTACGAGCAGTACTTC. Residues: CSVADSSYEQYF.

The chain couples TRBV11-2 to TRBJ1-4; maybe TRBD1 (6 bases). The V and J ends lost 5 bases and 0 bases respectively, with 13 bases between them. CDR3 length: 16 amino acids. In germline, CDR1 is SGHAT, CDR2 FQNNGV. The CDR3 sequence is CASSAQGTTTNEKLFF. As DNA, the CDR3 is TGTGCCAGCAGCGCACAGGGAACAACAACTAATGAAAAACTGTTTTTT.

This chain links TRBV6-2 or TRBV6-3 with TRBJ1-1; D may be TRBD1 (5 bases). The CDR3 runs to 12 residues. V lost 3 bases and J lost 7, with 9 bases in between. Germline V gives CDR1 MNHEY, CDR2 SVGEGT. CDR3 bases: TGTGCCAGCAGTTATTCAGGGATTGAAGCTTTCTTT. Protein: CASSYSGIEAFF.

J is TRBJ2-5 and V is TRBV5-1; D gene uncertain. V was cut by 0 bases and J by 3 bases, with 9 bases left in between. This CDR3 has 14 residues. CDR1 is SGHRS, CDR2 YFSETQ, per germline. In DNA, the CDR3 is TGCGCCAGCAGCTTGGTTGGAGCAGAAGAGACCCAGTACTTC. Protein: CASSLVGAEETQYF.